This entry features one TCR beta chain sequence. Its antigen is undetermined. The data are from a study of T-cell memory formation after mild COVID-19. Findings and limits, study-wide: The CD4+ clones that contracted clustered mainly within CM and EM, and the CD8+ clones concentrated in EMRA.

Trimming removed 4 bases from V and 0 bases from J, with 7 bases in between. Germline values: CDR1 KGHSH, CDR2 LQKENI. This CDR3 contains 14 residues. TCRdb re-called the 5' RACE reads through MiXCR, storing one row per CDR3 protein. The sample has 300,000 to 400,000 distinct CDR3 sequences; over 10% are singletons. Sequenced sample: PBMCs or a T cell subset sorted from them (not recorded which). The sequence derives from a man younger than 35 who had mild COVID-19 (a few samples of this study predate the infection). Cell type and time point are not known. The chain carries TRBV18 and TRBJ1-3; D not certain. CDR3 DNA sequence: TGTGCCAGCTCACAGCGCCTCTCTGGAAACACCATATATTTT. This translates into CASSQRLSGNTIYF.